The sequence of this TCR beta chain was determined in a study of CD8 T cells in Susac syndrome. Study observations and caveats: Regarding the TCR sequencing and HLA analysis, the study admitted that a relatively small number of individuals were involved.

Sequencing targeted TCR beta in T cells from blood (CD8+ and CD4+). The multiple sclerosis controls comprised treatment-naive patients whose relapsing-remitting disease was stable or active. TEMRA cells were FACS-enriched, and CD8+ and CD4+ T cells were isolated negatively. On this clonotype: Its target is not known.

It was with random hexamers that roughly 0.5 to 1 ug RNA was reverse transcribed. TCRdb re-derived calls from the immunoSEQ multiplex PCR reads in MiXCR, one entry per CDR3 protein. Among 150,000 to 180,000 distinct CDR3 sequences listed, 90% to 95% were seen once. V dropped 7 bases and J dropped 5; count of bases not matched to a gene: 17. There are 20 residues in the CDR3. Material: CD8+ T cells from PBMCs. This receptor was obtained from a human donor with multiple sclerosis. The chain combines TRBV12-3 or TRBV12-4 with TRBJ2-1; 16 positions match TRBD2. The CDR3: CASTLFGTSGGARVHNEQFF. The CDR3, as DNA: TGTGCCAGCACTCTCTTTGGGACTAGCGGGGGGGCCAGGGTCCACAATGAGCAGTTCTTC.